The following is a TCR beta chain sequence with its context. The antigen remains unidentified. This sample includes further DNA sequences coding for the same CDR3. The CDR3 covers 15 residues. Germline lookup yields CDR1 SGHTA and CDR2 FQGNSA. With 4 bases removed from V and 5 bases from J, the gap between germline ends came to 14 bases. Primers: 60 Vbeta forward and 13 Jbeta reverse. Libraries were prepared by immunoSEQ multiplex PCR; TCRdb keeps only in-frame clonotypes and omits some of them. This sample has 160,000 or so clones; around 64% occur once, and the top ten carry 2.8%. These data are taken from a study of cytomegalovirus exposure and HLA in healthy donors. The overall study: Out of 398 genotyped donors, roughly 80% belonged to the Caucasian-associated ancestry cluster. Findings of the study overall: A later analysis linked 15,000 to 20,000 TCR beta sequences to HLA alleles at 0.05 false discovery rate. Trimming of TCR beta V- and J-genes showed a link, identified in a later analysis, to a missense DCLRE1C variant. Later on, an analysis showed TCR association rates differing by HLA locus, with DRB1 the most and HLA-C the fewest.

This clonotype originated in a woman aged 30 to 39 in good health and CMV-seronegative. The material sequenced was PBMCs. This rearrangement joins TRBV7-2 to TRBJ1-4, with D perhaps TRBD1 (6 bases). CDR3 region: CASSSRAGGNEKLFF. The CDR3 DNA is TGTGCCAGCAGCTCCCGGGCGGGGGGCAATGAAAAACTGTTTTTT. The full variable domain, with the rest looked up from reference TRBV7-2 and TRBJ1-4, is GAGVSQSPSNKVTEKGKDVELRCDPISGHTALYWYRQSLGQGLEFLIYFQGNSAPDKSGLPSDRFSAERTGGSVSTLTIQRTQQEDSAVYLCASSSRAGGNEKLFFGSGTQLSVL.